The 22 T cell receptor beta chains below all came from one sample that was sequenced in a study of shared clonotypes between healthy human individuals. TCRdb's copy holds only in-frame clones and misses some; the assay was immunoSEQ multiplex PCR. Seen here are roughly 1.5 million clones, about 98% observed once, and the top ten hold less than 0.55%. Sequencing was done on a sample of naive CD4+ T cells sorted from blood. Specified subset: CD45RA+ positively selected. These receptors were collected from a man aged 25-40 years in good health.

V and J are TRBV16 and TRBJ2-3, with 8 bases lining up with TRBD2. V trimming: 2 bases; J trimming: 0 bases; junction bases outside the gene matches: 1. Germline assignment: CDR1 KGHSY and CDR2 FQNENV. The CDR3 extends over 15 amino acids. Here the CDR3 DNA reads TGTGCCAGCAGCCAACGGGGGGGAAGCACAGATACGCAGTATTTT. Its protein product is CASSQRGGSTDTQYF.

The gene calls are TRBV2 and TRBJ2-1; D not certain. The CDR3 consists of 12 residues. Deletions cut 4 bases from V and 10 bases from J, with 11 bases between. The V gene's germline CDR1 is SNHLY and CDR2 FYNNEI. The CDR3 spells CASSGVEAEQFF. In nucleotides, the CDR3 is TGTGCCAGCAGTGGCGTGGAAGCCGAGCAGTTCTTC. The entire variable domain, with the rest obtained from reference TRBV2 and TRBJ2-1, is as follows: EPEVTQTPSHQVTQMGQEVILRCVPISNHLYFYWYRQILGQKVEFLVSFYNNEISEKSEIFDDQFSVERPDGSNFTLKIRSTKLEDSAMYFCASSGVEAEQFFGPGTRLTVL.

This chain links TRBV7-2 with TRBJ2-7; 9 nucleotides align to TRBD1. V was pared by 1 base and J by 0 bases, with 7 bases of the junction left unmatched. This CDR3 spans 17 amino acids. Germline values: CDR1 SGHTA, CDR2 FQGNSA. Here the CDR3 reads CASSLGIQGATSYEQYF. The CDR3 DNA sequence: TGTGCCAGCAGCTTAGGGATACAGGGGGCAACCTCCTACGAGCAGTACTTC.

As regards this clone: The same CDR3 is also encoded by other DNA sequences in this sample. V gene TRBV5-6 combines with J gene TRBJ1-1; 9 nucleotides line up with TRBD1. The CDR3 extends over 13 amino acids. Germline CDR1 SGHDT, CDR2 YYEEEE. J lost 5 bases, V lost 4 bases, and 3 bases had no gene match. CDR3 coding DNA: TGTGCCAGCAGCCCGGACAGGGGAACTGAAGCTTTCTTT. Its protein product is CASSPDRGTEAFF.

The gene calls are TRBV10-3 and TRBJ2-1; D perhaps matches TRBD2 (6 bases). The CDR3 sequence is 12 residues long. Germline values: CDR1 ENHRY, CDR2 SYGVKD. Trimming cost V 10 bases and J 15 bases, with 22 bases left between them. The DNA for the CDR3 is TGTGCCACCTGGGATAGTTCGGGAGACGGGTTCTTC. Encoded protein: CATWDSSGDGFF.

V gene TRBV6-5 combines with J gene TRBJ2-4; no clear D gene. V lost 4 bases, J lost 2 bases, and 9 bases lay in between. The length of the CDR3 is 14 residues. CDR1 and CDR2 (germline): MNHEY, SVGAGI. In nucleotides, the CDR3 is TGTGCCAGCAGTTTTTCTGGACCCAAAAACATTCAGTACTTC. Translated: CASSFSGPKNIQYF.

A single count supports this clone. This chain connects TRBV14 to TRBJ1-2; D remains ambiguous. The CDR3 totals 13 residues. CDR1 and CDR2 (germline): SGHDN, FVKESK. Trimming removed 1 base at V and 4 bases at J, with 7 bases between. This CDR3 is CASSQAGFYGYTF. The CDR3 DNA sequence: TGTGCCAGCAGCCAAGCAGGATTCTATGGCTACACCTTC. The entire variable domain, with the rest obtained from reference TRBV14 and TRBJ1-2, is as follows: EAGVTQFPSHSVIEKGQTVTLRCDPISGHDNLYWYRRVMGKEIKFLLHFVKESKQDESGMPNNRFLAERTGGTYSTLKVQPAELEDSGVYFCASSQAGFYGYTFGSGTRLTVV.

The chain recombines TRBV5-8 with TRBJ2-1, with 7 bases that match TRBD1. This CDR3 has 15 amino acids. The germline gives CDR1 SGHTS, CDR2 YDEGEE. J lost 12 bases, V lost 4 bases, and 16 bases had no gene match. CDR3 region: CASSRLLDRAQGQFF. The CDR3 nucleotides read TGTGCCAGCAGCCGTTTACTAGACAGGGCCCAAGGGCAGTTCTTC.

The chain combines TRBV5-4 with TRBJ2-5, with D possibly TRBD1 on 6 matching bases. This CDR3 contains 15 residues. The V and J ends lost 3 bases and 5 bases respectively, with 17 bases between them. CDR1 is SGHNT, CDR2 YYREEE, per germline (reference sequence). CDR3 residues: CASSSKQGQGETQYF. The CDR3 DNA is TGTGCCAGCAGCTCAAAACAGGGTCAGGGGGAGACCCAGTACTTC. Full variable domain (remainder filled in from reference TRBV5-4 and TRBJ2-5): ETGVTQSPTHLIKTRGQQVTLRCSSQSGHNTVSWYQQALGQGPQFIFQYYREEENGRGNFPPRFSGLQFPNYSSELNVNALELDDSALYLCASSSKQGQGETQYFGPGTRLLVL.

This clone was counted a single time. This sequence joins TRBV5-6 and TRBJ2-3, with TRBD1 matching over 7 bases. With V trimmed by 4 bases and J by 0 bases, 5 bases remained unmatched. This CDR3 comprises 15 residues. Germline V gives CDR1 SGHDT, CDR2 YYEEEE. CDR3 region: CASSRQGPSTDTQYF. The DNA of the CDR3 is TGTGCCAGCAGCCGACAGGGACCTAGCACAGATACGCAGTATTTT.

V and J are TRBV5-1 and TRBJ1-5, with D perhaps matching TRBD1 (5 bases). The CDR3 spans 15 residues. The ends were cut back, 5 bases at V and 4 bases at J, with 16 bases in the middle. Per germline, CDR1 SGHRS and CDR2 YFSETQ. In DNA, the CDR3 is TGCGCCAGCAGTACAGGAAAGGGAGATAATCAGCCCCAGCATTTT. This translates into CASSTGKGDNQPQHF.

The V and J genes are TRBV4-1 and TRBJ1-3; D gene uncertain. Germline assignment: CDR1 MGHRA and CDR2 YSYEKL. Deletions cut 0 bases from V and 2 bases from J, with 14 bases between. This CDR3 is built from 17 residues. The CDR3 DNA sequence: TGCGCCAGCAGCCAAGAAGAGTCATGGAGAACTGGAAACACCATATATTTT. Its protein product is CASSQEESWRTGNTIYF.

This chain connects TRBV5-4 to TRBJ2-1; D is possibly TRBD1 (5 bases). The CDR3 has 13 amino acids. Germline-derived CDR1 and CDR2 are SGHNT and YYREEE (reference sequence). The V gene lost 4 bases and the J gene lost 4 bases, with 9 bases spanning the gap. The CDR3 protein is CASSVTAYNEQFF. DNA for the CDR3: TGTGCCAGCAGCGTGACAGCGTACAATGAGCAGTTCTTC.

The chain is built from TRBV7-6 and TRBJ1-3; 7 bases match TRBD1. V was pared by 4 bases and J by 2 bases, with 5 bases of the junction left unmatched. Germline values: CDR1 SGHVS, CDR2 FNYEAQ. This CDR3 is built from 15 residues. CDR3 region: CASSSSTGPGNTIYF. The CDR3 DNA is TGTGCCAGCAGCTCGTCGACAGGGCCTGGAAACACCATATATTTT.

This rearrangement joins TRBV29-1 to TRBJ2-7, with 7 bases fitting TRBD1. The CDR3 has 13 residues. Looked up from germline, CDR1 is SQVTM and CDR2 is ANQGSEA. With V trimmed by 6 bases and J by 4 bases, 9 bases remained unmatched. CDR3 amino acids: CSVLQGSIYEQYF. The CDR3 DNA sequence: TGCAGCGTCTTACAGGGGAGTATTTACGAGCAGTACTTC.

J is TRBJ1-2 and V is TRBV18; 7 nucleotides agree with TRBD1. The V gene's germline CDR1 is KGHSH and CDR2 LQKENI. Unmatched junction bases numbered 4, after V lost 6 bases and J lost 0 bases. The CDR3 runs 14 residues. CDR3 in amino acids: CASSRTGANYGYTF. The DNA of the CDR3 is TGTGCCAGCTCTCGGACAGGAGCTAACTATGGCTACACCTTC.

This chain links TRBV18 with TRBJ2-3; a weak D match, TRBD2 (6 bases). The CDR3 extends over 14 amino acids. Trimming took off 6 bases at V and 0 bases at J, with 10 bases between the two ends. Looked up from germline, CDR1 is KGHSH and CDR2 is LQKENI. The DNA for the CDR3 is TGTGCCAGCTCTGGGACTCCAAGCACAGATACGCAGTATTTT. Protein product: CASSGTPSTDTQYF. Full variable domain (outside the CDR3, taken from reference TRBV18 and TRBJ2-3): NAGVMQNPRHLVRRRGQEARLRCSPMKGHSHVYWYRQLPEEGLKFMVYLQKENIIDESGMPKERFSAEFPKEGPSILRIQQVVRGDSAAYFCASSGTPSTDTQYFGPGTRLTVL.

The genes are TRBV6-5 and TRBJ1-2; D might be TRBD1 (5 bases). Trimming removed 4 bases from V and 6 bases from J, with 15 bases in between. The CDR3 length is 14 residues. The germline gives CDR1 MNHEY, CDR2 SVGAGI. CDR3 residues: CASSSDGGWDGYTF. CDR3 DNA: TGTGCCAGCAGTTCAGACGGGGGATGGGATGGCTACACCTTC.

The chain employs TRBV28 and TRBJ2-3; TRBD1 or TRBD2 may be the D gene (6 bases each). The CDR3 is made up of 15 amino acids. Trimming took off 2 bases at V and 0 bases at J, with 9 bases between the two ends. CDR1 is MDHEN, CDR2 SYDVKM, per germline. This CDR3 is CASSLEGGSTDTQYF. DNA for the CDR3: TGTGCCAGCAGTTTAGAGGGGGGCAGCACAGATACGCAGTATTTT.

The J gene is TRBJ2-7, the V gene TRBV4-3; TRBD2 matches 11 bases. Germline loops: CDR1 LGHNA, CDR2 YSLEER. CDR3 length equals 17 residues. V lost 0 bases to trimming and J lost 3 bases; unmatched junction nucleotides: 7. The CDR3 DNA reads TGCGCCAGCAGCCAAGAACGACTAGCGGGACAGGTCTACGAGCAGTACTTC. Translating it yields CASSQERLAGQVYEQYF.

V usage is TRBV6-5 and J usage is TRBJ2-3, with 10 bases identical to TRBD2. The length of the CDR3 is 15 residues. Losses at the gene ends were 5 bases for V and 1 base for J; bases not matched to a gene: 3. Germline lookup yields CDR1 MNHEY and CDR2 SVGAGI. In nucleotides, the CDR3 is TGTGCCAGCAGTCGAGCGGGAGGGCGCACAGATACGCAGTATTTT. This gives the protein CASSRAGGRTDTQYF.

This clone is a singleton in its sample. The chain has TRBV27 and TRBJ2-7; D assignment may be TRBD1 or TRBD2 (6 bases each). The CDR3 covers 14 residues. Trimming stripped 8 bases from V and 1 base from J, with 15 bases between. Germline CDR1 is MNHEY and CDR2 is SMNVEV (reference sequence). For the CDR3, the DNA is TGTGCCAGCTGTGGGGGCGGGGAGTCCTACGAGCAGTACTTC. This sequence encodes CASCGGGESYEQYF.